This T cell receptor beta chain was sequenced in a study of a mutant IDH1 vaccine in newly diagnosed glioma. About the study: The treated population exhibited a male proportion of about 60%, a female proportion of roughly 40%, and a mean age of around 40 years. Therapy received beforehand was radiotherapy, temozolomide, or both, with most patients given both.

The data were produced by immunoSEQ multiplex PCR, yet TCRdb's version contains in-frame clones alone and is incomplete. Altogether 55,000 to 70,000 clones are present, 79% being singletons, with the ten largest covering 7% to 10%. The sample holds a few counts of this clone. The antigen remains undetermined. Documented time point: baseline, week 1 (first vaccination visit). Regarding treatment: pre-vaccination baseline after standard-of-care therapy. Broader study findings: Pseudoprogression appeared independent of alterations in top peripheral clonotypes.

The TCR comes from a man aged 50-60 years with glioma. This sample comprised PBMCs, obtained from a glioma patient treated with radiotherapy, temozolomide or both.

In nucleotides, the CDR3 is TGTGCCAGCAGCTGGGACAAAGATGAGCAGTTCTTC. Translation gives CASSWDKDEQFF. The genes are TRBV5-6 and TRBJ2-1; a possible D gene is TRBD1 (6 bases). Germline values: CDR1 SGHDT, CDR2 YYEEEE. V dropped 3 bases and J dropped 8 bases, with 9 bases sitting between them. There are 12 residues in the CDR3.